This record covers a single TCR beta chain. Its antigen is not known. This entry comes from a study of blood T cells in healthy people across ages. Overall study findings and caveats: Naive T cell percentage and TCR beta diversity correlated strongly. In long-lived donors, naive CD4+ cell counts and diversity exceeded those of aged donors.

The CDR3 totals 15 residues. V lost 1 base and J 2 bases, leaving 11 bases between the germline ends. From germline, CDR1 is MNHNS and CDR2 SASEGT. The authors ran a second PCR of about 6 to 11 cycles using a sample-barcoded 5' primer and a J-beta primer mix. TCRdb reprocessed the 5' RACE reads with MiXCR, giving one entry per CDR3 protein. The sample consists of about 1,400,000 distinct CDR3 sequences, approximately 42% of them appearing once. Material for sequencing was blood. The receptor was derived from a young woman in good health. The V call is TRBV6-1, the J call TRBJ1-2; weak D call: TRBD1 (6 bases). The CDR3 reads CASSEGVQGNYGYTF. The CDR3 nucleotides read TGTGCCAGCAGTGAAGGCGTACAGGGAAACTATGGCTACACCTTC.